This T cell receptor beta chain comes out of a study of T cells in Graves' hyperthyroidism and ophthalmopathy. Amplified TCR beta CDR3 regions came from RNA transcripts. During a first-round RT-PCR of the TCR CDR3, the HTBI primer set was used. TCRdb re-analysed the multiplex PCR reads in MiXCR, keeping a single row per CDR3 protein. The data show about 300,000 distinct CDR3 sequences, less than 20% seen once. Per the germline V gene, CDR1 is SGHVS and CDR2 is FNYEAQ. V was cut by 5 bases and J by 7 bases, with 17 bases left in between. The length of the CDR3 is 15 residues. This clonotype was obtained from a man in his forties or fifties with Graves' ophthalmopathy. The J gene is TRBJ2-2, the V gene TRBV7-6; D ambiguous. Sequencing input: blood. CDR3 sequence reads: CASSPHTVESGELFF. In DNA, the CDR3 is TGTGCCAGCAGCCCGCATACGGTGGAGAGCGGGGAGCTGTTTTTT.